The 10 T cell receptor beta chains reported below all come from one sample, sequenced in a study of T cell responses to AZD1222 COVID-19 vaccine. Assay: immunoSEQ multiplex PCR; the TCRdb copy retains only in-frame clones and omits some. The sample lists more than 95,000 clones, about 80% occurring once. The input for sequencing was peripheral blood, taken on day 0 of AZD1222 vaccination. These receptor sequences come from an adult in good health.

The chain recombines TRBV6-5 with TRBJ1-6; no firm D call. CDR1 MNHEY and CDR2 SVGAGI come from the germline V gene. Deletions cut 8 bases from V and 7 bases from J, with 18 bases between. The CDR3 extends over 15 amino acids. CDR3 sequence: CASRGSLQINSPLHF. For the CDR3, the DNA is TGTGCCAGCCGAGGTTCTCTCCAGATAAATTCACCCCTCCACTTT.

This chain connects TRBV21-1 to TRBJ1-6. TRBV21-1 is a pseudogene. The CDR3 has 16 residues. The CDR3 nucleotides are TGTGCCAGCAGCCTTGGACGGCCGGGAGGAAATTCACCCCTCCACTTT. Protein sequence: CASSLGRPGGNSPLHF.

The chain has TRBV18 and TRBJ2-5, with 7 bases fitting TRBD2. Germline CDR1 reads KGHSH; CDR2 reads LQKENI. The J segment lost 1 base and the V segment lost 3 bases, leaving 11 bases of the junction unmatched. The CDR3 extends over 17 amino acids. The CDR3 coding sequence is TGTGCCAGCTCACCCATCGATCCGGGACTAATCCAAGAGACCCAGTACTTC. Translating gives CASSPIDPGLIQETQYF.

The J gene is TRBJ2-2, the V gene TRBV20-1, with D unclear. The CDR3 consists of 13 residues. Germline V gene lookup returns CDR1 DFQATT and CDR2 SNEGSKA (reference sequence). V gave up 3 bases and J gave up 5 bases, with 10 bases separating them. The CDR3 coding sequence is TGCAGTGCTAGTGAACAGTCTACCGGGGAGCTGTTTTTT. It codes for CSASEQSTGELFF.

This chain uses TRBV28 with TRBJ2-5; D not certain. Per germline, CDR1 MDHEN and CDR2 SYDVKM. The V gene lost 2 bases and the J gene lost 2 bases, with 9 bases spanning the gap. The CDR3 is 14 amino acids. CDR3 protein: CASSLRQLQETQYF. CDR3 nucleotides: TGTGCCAGCAGTTTAAGACAACTTCAAGAGACCCAGTACTTC. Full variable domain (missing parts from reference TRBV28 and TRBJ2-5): DVKVTQSSRYLVKRTGEKVFLECVQDMDHENMFWYRQDPGLGLRLIYFSYDVKMKEKGDIPEGYSVSREKKERFSLILESASTNQTSMYLCASSLRQLQETQYFGPGTRLLVL.

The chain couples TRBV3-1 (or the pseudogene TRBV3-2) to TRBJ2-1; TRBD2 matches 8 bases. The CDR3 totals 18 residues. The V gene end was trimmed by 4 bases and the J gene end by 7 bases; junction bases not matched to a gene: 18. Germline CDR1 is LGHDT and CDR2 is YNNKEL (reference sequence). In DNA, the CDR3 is TGTGCCAGCAGCCTTACCGCCAGACTAGCGTCCGGGGGGAATGAGCAGTTCTTC. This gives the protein CASSLTARLASGGNEQFF.

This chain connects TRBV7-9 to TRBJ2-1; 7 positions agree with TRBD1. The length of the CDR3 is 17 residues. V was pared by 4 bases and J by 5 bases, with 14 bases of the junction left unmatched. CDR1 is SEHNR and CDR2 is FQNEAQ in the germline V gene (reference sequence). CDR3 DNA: TGTGCCAGCAGCTCAATACGAGGGACAGACCTGAACAATGAGCAGTTCTTC. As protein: CASSSIRGTDLNNEQFF.

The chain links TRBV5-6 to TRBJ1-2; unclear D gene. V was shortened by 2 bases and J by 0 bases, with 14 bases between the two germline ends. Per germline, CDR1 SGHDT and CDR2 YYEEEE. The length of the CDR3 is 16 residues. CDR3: CASSFGRGGSNYGYTF. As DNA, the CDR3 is TGTGCCAGCAGCTTTGGGCGTGGTGGGTCTAACTATGGCTACACCTTC.

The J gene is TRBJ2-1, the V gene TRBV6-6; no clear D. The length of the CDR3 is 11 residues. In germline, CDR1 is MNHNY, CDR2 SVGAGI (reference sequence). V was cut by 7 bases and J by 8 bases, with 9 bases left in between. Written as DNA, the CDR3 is TGTGCCAGCACCGAGCAGGATGAGCAGTTCTTC. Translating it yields CASTEQDEQFF.

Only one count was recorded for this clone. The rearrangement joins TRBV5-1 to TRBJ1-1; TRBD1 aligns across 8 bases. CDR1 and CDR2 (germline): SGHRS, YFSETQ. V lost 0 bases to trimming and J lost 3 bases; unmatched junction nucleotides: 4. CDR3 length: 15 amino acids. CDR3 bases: TGCGCCAGCAGCTTGGTCCACAGGGGGGACACTGAAGCTTTCTTT. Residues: CASSLVHRGDTEAFF.